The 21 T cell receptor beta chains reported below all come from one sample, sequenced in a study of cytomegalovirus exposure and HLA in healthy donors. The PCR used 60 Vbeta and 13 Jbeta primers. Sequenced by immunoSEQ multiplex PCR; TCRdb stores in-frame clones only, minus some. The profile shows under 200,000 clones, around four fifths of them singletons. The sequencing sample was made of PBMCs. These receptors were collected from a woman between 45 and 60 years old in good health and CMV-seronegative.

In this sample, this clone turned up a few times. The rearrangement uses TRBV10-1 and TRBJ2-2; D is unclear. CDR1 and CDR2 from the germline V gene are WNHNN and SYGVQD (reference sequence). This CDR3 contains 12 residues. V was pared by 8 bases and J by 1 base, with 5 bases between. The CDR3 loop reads CASGRNTGELFF. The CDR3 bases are TGCGCCAGCGGCAGGAACACCGGGGAGCTGTTTTTT.

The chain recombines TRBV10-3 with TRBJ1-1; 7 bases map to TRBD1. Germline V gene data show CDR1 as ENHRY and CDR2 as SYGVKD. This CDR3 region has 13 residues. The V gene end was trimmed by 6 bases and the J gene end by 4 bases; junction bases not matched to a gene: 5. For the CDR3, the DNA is TGTGCCATCAGCCCAGGGGGAGCCACTGAAGCTTTCTTT. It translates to CAISPGGATEAFF.

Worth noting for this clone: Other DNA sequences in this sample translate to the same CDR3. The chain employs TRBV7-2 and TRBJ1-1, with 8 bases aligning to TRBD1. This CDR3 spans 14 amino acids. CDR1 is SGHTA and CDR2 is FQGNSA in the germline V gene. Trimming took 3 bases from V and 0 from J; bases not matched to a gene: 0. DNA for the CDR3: TGTGCCAGCAGCTTGGGACAGGTGAACACTGAAGCTTTCTTT. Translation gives CASSLGQVNTEAFF.

The CDR3 is CSVEVLAVGNEQFF. CDR3 DNA sequence: TGCAGCGTTGAAGTGCTAGCGGTAGGCAATGAGCAGTTCTTC. The V gene is TRBV29-1, the J gene TRBJ2-1; 7 nucleotides line up with TRBD2. V was clipped by 1 base and J by 6 bases; unmatched bases: 6. The CDR3 length is 14 residues. Germline CDR1 and CDR2: SQVTM and ANQGSEA.

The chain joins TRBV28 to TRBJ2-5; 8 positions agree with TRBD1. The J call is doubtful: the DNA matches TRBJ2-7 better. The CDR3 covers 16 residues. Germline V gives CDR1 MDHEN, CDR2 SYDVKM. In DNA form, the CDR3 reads TGTGCCAGCAGTTTCGTGGGGCAGGGGGCAGGACGCGAGCAGTACTTC. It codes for CASSFVGQGAGREQYF.

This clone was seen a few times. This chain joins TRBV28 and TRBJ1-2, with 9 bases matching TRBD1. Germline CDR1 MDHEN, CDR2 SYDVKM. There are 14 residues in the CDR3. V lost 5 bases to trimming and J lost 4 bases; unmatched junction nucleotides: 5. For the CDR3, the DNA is TGTGCCAGCAGTCCCACAGGGGGCCCCTATGGCTACACCTTC. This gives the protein CASSPTGGPYGYTF.

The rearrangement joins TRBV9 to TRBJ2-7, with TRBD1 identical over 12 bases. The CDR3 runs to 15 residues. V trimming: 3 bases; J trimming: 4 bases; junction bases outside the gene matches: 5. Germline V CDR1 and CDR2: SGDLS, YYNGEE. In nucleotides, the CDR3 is TGTGCCAGCAGCGCCGGGACAGGGGGCGGTTACGAGCAGTACTTC. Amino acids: CASSAGTGGGYEQYF.

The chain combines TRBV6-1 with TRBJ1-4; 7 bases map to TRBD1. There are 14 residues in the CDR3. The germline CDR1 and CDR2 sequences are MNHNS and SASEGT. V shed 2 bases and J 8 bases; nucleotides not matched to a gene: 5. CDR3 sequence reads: CASSESWDSEKLFF. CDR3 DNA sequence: TGTGCCAGCAGTGAATCTTGGGACAGCGAAAAACTGTTTTTT.

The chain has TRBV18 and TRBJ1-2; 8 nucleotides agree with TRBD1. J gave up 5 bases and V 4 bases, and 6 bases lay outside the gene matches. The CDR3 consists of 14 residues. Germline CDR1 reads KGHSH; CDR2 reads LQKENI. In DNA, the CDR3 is TGTGCCAGCTCACAAGGACAGGGACTTTATGGCTACACCTTC. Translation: CASSQGQGLYGYTF.

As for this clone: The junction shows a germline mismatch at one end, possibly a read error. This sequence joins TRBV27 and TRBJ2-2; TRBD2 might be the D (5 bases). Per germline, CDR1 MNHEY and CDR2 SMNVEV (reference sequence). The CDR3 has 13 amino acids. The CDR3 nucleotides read TGTGCCAGCAGTTCCTTTAGTACCGGGGAGCTGCTTTTT. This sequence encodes CASSSFSTGELLF.

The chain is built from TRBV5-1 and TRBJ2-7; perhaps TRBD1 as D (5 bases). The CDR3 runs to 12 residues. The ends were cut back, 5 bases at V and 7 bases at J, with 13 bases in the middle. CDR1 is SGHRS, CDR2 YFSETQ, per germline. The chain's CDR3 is CASSSQGLEQYF. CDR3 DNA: TGCGCCAGCAGTAGCCAGGGCCTTGAGCAGTACTTC.

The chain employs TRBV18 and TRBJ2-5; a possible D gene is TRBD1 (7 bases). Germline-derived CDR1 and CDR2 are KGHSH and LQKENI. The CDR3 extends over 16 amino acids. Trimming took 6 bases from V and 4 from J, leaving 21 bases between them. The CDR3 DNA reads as TGTGCCAGCTCCCTTCGACAGGGAGGCCTCGGAGAGACCCAGTACTTC. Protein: CASSLRQGGLGETQYF. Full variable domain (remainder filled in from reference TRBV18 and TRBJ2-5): NAGVMQNPRHLVRRRGQEARLRCSPMKGHSHVYWYRQLPEEGLKFMVYLQKENIIDESGMPKERFSAEFPKEGPSILRIQQVVRGDSAAYFCASSLRQGGLGETQYFGPGTRLLVL.

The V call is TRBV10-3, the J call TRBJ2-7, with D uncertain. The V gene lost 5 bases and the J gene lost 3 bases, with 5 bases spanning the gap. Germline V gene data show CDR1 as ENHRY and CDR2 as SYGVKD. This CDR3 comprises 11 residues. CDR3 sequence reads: CAISYNYEQYF. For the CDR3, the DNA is TGTGCCATCAGTTATAACTACGAGCAGTACTTC.

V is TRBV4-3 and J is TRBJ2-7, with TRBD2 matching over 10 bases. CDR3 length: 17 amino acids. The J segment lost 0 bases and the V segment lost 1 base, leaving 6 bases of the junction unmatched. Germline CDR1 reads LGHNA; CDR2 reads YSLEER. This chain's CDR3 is CASSQGYLAGDSYEQYF. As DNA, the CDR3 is TGCGCCAGCAGCCAAGGATACCTAGCGGGGGACTCCTACGAGCAGTACTTC.

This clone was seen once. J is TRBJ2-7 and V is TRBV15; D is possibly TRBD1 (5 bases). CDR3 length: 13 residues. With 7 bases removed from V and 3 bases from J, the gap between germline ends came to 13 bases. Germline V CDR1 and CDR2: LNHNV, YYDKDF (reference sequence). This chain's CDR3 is CATTYGQGYEQYF. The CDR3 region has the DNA TGTGCCACCACCTACGGCCAGGGCTACGAGCAGTACTTC.

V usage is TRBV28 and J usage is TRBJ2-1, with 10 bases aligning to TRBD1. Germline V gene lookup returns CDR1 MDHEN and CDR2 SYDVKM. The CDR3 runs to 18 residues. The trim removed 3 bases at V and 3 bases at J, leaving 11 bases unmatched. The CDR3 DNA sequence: TGTGCCAGCAGTTTTGGACAGGGGGGCCTAGCGAACTACAATGAGCAGTTCTTC. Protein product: CASSFGQGGLANYNEQFF.

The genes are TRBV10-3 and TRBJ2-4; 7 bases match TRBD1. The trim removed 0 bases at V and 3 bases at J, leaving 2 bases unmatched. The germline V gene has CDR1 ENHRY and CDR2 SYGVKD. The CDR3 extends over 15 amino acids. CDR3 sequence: CAISESGDSKNIQYF. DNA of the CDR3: TGTGCCATCAGTGAGTCTGGGGACAGCAAAAACATTCAGTACTTC.

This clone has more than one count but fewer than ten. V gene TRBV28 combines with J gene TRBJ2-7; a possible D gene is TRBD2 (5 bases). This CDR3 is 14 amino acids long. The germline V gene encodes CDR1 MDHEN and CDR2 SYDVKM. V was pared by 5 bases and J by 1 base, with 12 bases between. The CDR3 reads CASSPSHSSYEQYF. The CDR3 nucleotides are TGTGCCAGCAGTCCTAGCCACAGTTCCTACGAGCAGTACTTC.

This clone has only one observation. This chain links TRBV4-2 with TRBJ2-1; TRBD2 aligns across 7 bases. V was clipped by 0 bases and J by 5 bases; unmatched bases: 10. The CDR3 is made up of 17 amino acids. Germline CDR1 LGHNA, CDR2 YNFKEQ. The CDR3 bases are TGTGCCAGCAGCCAAGATCTCTGGCGGGAGTACCACAATGAGCAGTTCTTC. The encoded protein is CASSQDLWREYHNEQFF.

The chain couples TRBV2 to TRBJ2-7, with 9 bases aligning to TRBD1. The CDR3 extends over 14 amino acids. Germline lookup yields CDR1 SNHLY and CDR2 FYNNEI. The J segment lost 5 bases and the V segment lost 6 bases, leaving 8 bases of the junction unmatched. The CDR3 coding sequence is TGTGCCAGCAGGGCTGGACAGGGGTTCGACGAGCAGTACTTC. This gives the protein CASRAGQGFDEQYF.

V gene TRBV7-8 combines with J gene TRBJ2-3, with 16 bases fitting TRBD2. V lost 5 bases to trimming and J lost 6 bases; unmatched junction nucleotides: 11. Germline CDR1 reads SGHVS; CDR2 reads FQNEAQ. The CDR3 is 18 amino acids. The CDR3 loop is CASSPGLAGGLGGDTQYF. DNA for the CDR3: TGTGCCAGCAGCCCGGGACTAGCGGGAGGGTTAGGAGGGGATACGCAGTATTTT.